This T cell receptor (beta chain) was obtained from a study of molecular identifiers for immune sequencing clone quantification. This clonotype was recorded at least ten times. The target antigen is unknown. TCRdb reprocessed the PCR reads with MiXCR, giving one entry per CDR3 protein. This table has more than 300,000 distinct CDR3 sequences, about 22% appearing once. The length of the CDR3 is 15 residues. CDR1 is MNHNY and CDR2 is SVGAGI in the germline V gene (reference sequence). V shed 2 bases, J shed 7 bases, and the junction held 10 bases outside the gene matches. Study-level points and caveats: Investigators reportedly could detect spiked Jurkat TCR RNA from one cell among 950,000 or so naive cells.

Source material: naive CD8+ T cells from blood, with Jurkat cell RNA spiked in. Subset noted: FACS-sorted CD8+CD4-CCR7+CD45RA+ naive T cells. This TCR derives from a human donor in good health. Some libraries in this study had Jurkat cell RNA spiked in. This chain joins TRBV6-6 and TRBJ2-7; 8 bases agree with TRBD1. The CDR3 nucleotides read TGTGCCAGCAGTTACACGGCGCAGGGGGCGCTTGAGCAGTACTTC. Translation gives CASSYTAQGALEQYF.